The 17 T cell receptor beta chains reported below all come from one sample, sequenced in a study of OX40 agonist ivuxolimab in advanced cancers. TCRdb's copy holds only in-frame clones and misses some; the assay was immunoSEQ multiplex PCR. The sample lists some 91,000 clones, about 89% seen once, with 3.5% to 5.5% in the top ten. The sequencing here drew on CD4+ or CD8+ T cells sorted from blood, taken in a trial of the OX40 agonist ivuxolimab. These receptors came from an adult with an advanced solid tumor such as melanoma, head and neck, liver or kidney cancer.

The chain joins TRBV5-1 to TRBJ2-5; D call uncertain. V lost 0 bases, J lost 2 bases, and 8 bases lay in between. The CDR3 loop spans 14 amino acids. CDR1 and CDR2 from the germline V gene are SGHRS and YFSETQ. CDR3 DNA: TGCGCCAGCAGCTTGGCCTTGAGACAAGAGACCCAGTACTTC. Residues: CASSLALRQETQYF. The whole variable domain, remainder taken from reference TRBV5-1 and TRBJ2-5, is KAGVTQTPRYLIKTRGQQVTLSCSPISGHRSVSWYQQTPGQGLQFLFEYFSETQRNKGNFPGRFSGRQFSNSRSEMNVSTLELGDSALYLCASSLALRQETQYFGPGTRLLVL.

This chain uses TRBV7-6 with TRBJ2-3; D remains ambiguous. The germline V and J ends were trimmed by 1 base and 4 bases, with 3 bases remaining between them. CDR3 length: 12 residues. The germline gives CDR1 SGHVS, CDR2 FNYEAQ. CDR3 protein: CASSLEADTQYF. The DNA for the CDR3 is TGTGCCAGCAGCTTAGAAGCAGATACGCAGTATTTT.

The rearrangement links TRBV5-1 to TRBJ2-1; 9 bases line up with TRBD1. The junction had 4 bases not matched to a gene; V was cut back by 3 bases and J by 15 bases. Germline V CDR1 and CDR2: SGHRS, YFSETQ. This CDR3 is built from 11 residues. The CDR3 DNA reads as TGCGCCAGCAGCTACGGGACAGGGATGTTCTTC. Amino acids: CASSYGTGMFF.

V gene TRBV4-3 combines with J gene TRBJ1-2; D not resolved. The CDR3 spans 13 residues. The V gene lost 1 base and the J gene lost 4 bases, with 7 bases spanning the gap. Germline V CDR1 and CDR2: LGHNA, YSLEER. CDR3: CASSQAVTYGYTF. CDR3 DNA sequence: TGCGCCAGCAGCCAAGCAGTAACCTATGGCTACACCTTC.

The chain recombines TRBV5-5 with TRBJ1-6; no firm D call. The CDR3 consists of 13 residues. The ends were cut back, 0 bases at V and 3 bases at J, with 1 base in the middle. Germline V CDR1 and CDR2: SGHKS, YYEKEE (reference sequence). Written as DNA, the CDR3 is TGTGCCAGCAGCTTGGACTATAATTCACCCCTCCACTTT. It specifies CASSLDYNSPLHF.

The chain employs TRBV5-1 and TRBJ2-3; TRBD1 matches 7 bases. J gave up 1 base and V 6 bases, and 5 bases lay outside the gene matches. The CDR3 spans 14 residues. Looked up from germline, CDR1 is SGHRS and CDR2 is YFSETQ. As DNA, the CDR3 is TGCGCCAGCATGGACAGGTCGGGCACAGATACGCAGTATTTT. It codes for CASMDRSGTDTQYF.

The rearrangement links TRBV5-1 to TRBJ2-7; TRBD1 matches at 8 bases. The CDR3 consists of 15 residues. Losses at the gene ends were 4 bases for V and 2 bases for J; bases not matched to a gene: 8. The germline CDR1 and CDR2 sequences are SGHRS and YFSETQ. This CDR3 is CASSPRDRLPYEQYF. DNA for the CDR3: TGCGCCAGCAGCCCCCGGGACAGGTTACCCTACGAGCAGTACTTC.

V and J are TRBV5-1 and TRBJ2-2; D not resolved. CDR1 SGHRS and CDR2 YFSETQ come from the germline V gene. This CDR3 is built from 15 residues. V dropped 2 bases and J dropped 7 bases, with 15 bases sitting between them. Here the CDR3 reads CASSFAAGYGGELFF. CDR3 DNA: TGCGCCAGCAGCTTCGCGGCCGGATACGGCGGGGAGCTGTTTTTT.

This clone was detected only a few times. J is TRBJ2-1 and V is TRBV10-3, with 9 bases fitting TRBD2. Losses at the gene ends were 6 bases for V and 2 bases for J; bases not matched to a gene: 5. CDR3 length: 15 residues. Germline V CDR1 and CDR2: ENHRY, SYGVKD. The CDR3 sequence is CAIRDSGSPYNEQFF. The CDR3 DNA reads TGTGCCATCAGAGATAGCGGGAGCCCCTACAATGAGCAGTTCTTC.

The gene calls are TRBV7-2 and TRBJ1-1; no clear D. V was pared by 1 base and J by 4 bases, with 10 bases between. The CDR3 extends over 14 amino acids. Germline CDR1 and CDR2: SGHTA and FQGNSA. The CDR3 sequence: CASSLGSGITEAFF. CDR3 DNA sequence: TGTGCCAGCAGCTTAGGGTCAGGTATCACTGAAGCTTTCTTT.

J is TRBJ2-5 and V is TRBV29-1; D remains unclear. Germline CDR1 reads SQVTM; CDR2 reads ANQGSEA. The CDR3 sequence is 11 residues long. The V gene lost 8 bases and the J gene lost 2 bases, with 9 bases spanning the gap. CDR3 sequence: CSFSGQETQYF. CDR3 in DNA: TGCAGCTTTTCAGGACAAGAGACCCAGTACTTC.

This clone has only a few counts. The rearrangement uses TRBV5-6 and TRBJ2-1; the match to TRBD2 covers 7 bases. The CDR3 extends over 16 amino acids. The trim removed 0 bases at V and 1 base at J, leaving 4 bases unmatched. The germline gives CDR1 SGHDT, CDR2 YYEEEE. The CDR3 DNA reads TGTGCCAGCAGCTTGGCTCGCGGGGGATCCTACAATGAGCAGTTCTTC. Protein product: CASSLARGGSYNEQFF. The full variable domain, in which reference TRBV5-6 and TRBJ2-1 provide the parts outside the CDR3, is DAGVTQSPTHLIKTRGQQVTLRCSPKSGHDTVSWYQQALGQGPQFIFQYYEEEERQRGNFPDRFSGHQFPNYSSELNVNALLLGDSALYLCASSLARGGSYNEQFFGPGTRLTVL.

The chain recombines TRBV7-8 with TRBJ1-1, with D possibly TRBD1 on 5 matching bases. The germline CDR1 and CDR2 sequences are SGHVS and FQNEAQ. V was trimmed by 0 bases and J by 1 base, leaving 9 bases between them. The CDR3 has 15 residues. The DNA for the CDR3 is TGTGCCAGCAGCTTAGCGCAGGGTCGGAACACTGAAGCTTTCTTT. As protein: CASSLAQGRNTEAFF. The full variable domain, completed using reference TRBV7-8 and TRBJ1-1, is GAGVSQSPRYKVAKRGQDVALRCDPISGHVSLFWYQQALGQGPEFLTYFQNEAQLDKSGLPSDRFFAERPEGSVSTLKIQRTQQEDSAVYLCASSLAQGRNTEAFFGQGTRLTVV.

This clone was seen only once. DNA for the CDR3: TGTGCCAGCAGCACCGGACAGGGGTCGTATGGCTACACCTTC. Its protein is CASSTGQGSYGYTF. The chain combines TRBV5-4 with TRBJ1-2; 9 positions match TRBD1. The V and J ends lost 4 bases and 5 bases, in that order; junction bases with no gene match: 6. Germline values: CDR1 SGHNT, CDR2 YYREEE (reference sequence). The length of the CDR3 is 14 residues.

The gene calls are TRBV18 and TRBJ2-1; possible D gene TRBD2, 6 bases. Deletions cut 2 bases from V and 3 bases from J, with 8 bases between. The CDR3 length is 14 residues. The germline V gene has CDR1 KGHSH and CDR2 LQKENI. CDR3 in DNA: TGTGCCAGCTCACCAGGGGGGATCTACAATGAGCAGTTCTTC. Its translation: CASSPGGIYNEQFF.

This sequence joins TRBV19 and TRBJ2-3, with 10 bases aligning to TRBD2. The CDR3 runs 15 residues. CDR1 and CDR2 (germline): LNHDA, SQIVND (reference sequence). Trimming took 5 bases from V and 2 from J; bases not matched to a gene: 4. The CDR3 here is CASSEREGSTDTQYF. CDR3 DNA: TGTGCCAGTAGTGAGCGGGAGGGCTCCACAGATACGCAGTATTTT.

The CDR3, as DNA: TGTGCCAGCAGCCCGGGGGAGAACTACGAGCAGTACTTC. Translation gives CASSPGENYEQYF. V and J are TRBV7-9 and TRBJ2-7; TRBD2 might be the D (6 bases). V was pared by 5 bases and J by 3 bases, with 11 bases between. This CDR3 has 13 amino acids. Germline V CDR1 and CDR2: SEHNR, FQNEAQ (reference sequence).